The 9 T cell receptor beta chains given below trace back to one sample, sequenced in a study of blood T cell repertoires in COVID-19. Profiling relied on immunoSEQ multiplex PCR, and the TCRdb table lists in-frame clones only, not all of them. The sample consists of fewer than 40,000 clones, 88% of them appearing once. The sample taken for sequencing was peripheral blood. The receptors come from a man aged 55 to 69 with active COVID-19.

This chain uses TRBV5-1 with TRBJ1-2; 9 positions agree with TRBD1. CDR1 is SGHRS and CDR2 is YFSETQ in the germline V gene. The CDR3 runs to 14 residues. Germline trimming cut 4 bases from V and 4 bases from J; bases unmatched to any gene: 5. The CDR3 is CASSLGTGTYGYTF. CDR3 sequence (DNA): TGCGCCAGCAGCCTAGGGACAGGGACCTATGGCTACACCTTC.

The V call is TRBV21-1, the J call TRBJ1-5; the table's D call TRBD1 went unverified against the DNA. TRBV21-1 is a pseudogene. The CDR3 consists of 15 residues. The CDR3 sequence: CASSKLWGQNQPQHF. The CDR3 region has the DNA TGTGCCAGCAGCAAACTGTGGGGGCAGAATCAGCCCCAGCATTTT.

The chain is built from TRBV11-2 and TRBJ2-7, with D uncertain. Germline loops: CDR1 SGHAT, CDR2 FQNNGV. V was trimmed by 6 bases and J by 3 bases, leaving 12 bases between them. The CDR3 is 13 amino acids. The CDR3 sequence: CASSPLRSYEQYF. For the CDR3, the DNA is TGTGCCAGCAGTCCCCTCCGGAGCTACGAGCAGTACTTC.

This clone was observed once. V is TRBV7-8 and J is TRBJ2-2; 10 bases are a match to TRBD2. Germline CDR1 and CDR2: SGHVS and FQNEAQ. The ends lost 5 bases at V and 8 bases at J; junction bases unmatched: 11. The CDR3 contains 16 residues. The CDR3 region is CASSGGLAEKWGELFF. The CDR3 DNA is TGTGCCAGCAGCGGCGGACTAGCGGAAAAATGGGGGGAGCTGTTTTTT.

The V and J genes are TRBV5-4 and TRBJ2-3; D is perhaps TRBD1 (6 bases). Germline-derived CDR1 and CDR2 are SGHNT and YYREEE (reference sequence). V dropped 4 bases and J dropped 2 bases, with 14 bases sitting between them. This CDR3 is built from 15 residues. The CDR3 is CASSGQSSATDTQYF. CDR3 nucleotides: TGTGCCAGCAGCGGACAGTCTTCTGCCACAGATACGCAGTATTTT.

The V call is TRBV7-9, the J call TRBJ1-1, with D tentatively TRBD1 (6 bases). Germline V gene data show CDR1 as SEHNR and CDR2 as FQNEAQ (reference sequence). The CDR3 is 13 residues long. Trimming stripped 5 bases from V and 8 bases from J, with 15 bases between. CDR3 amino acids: CASSLSTGTEAFF. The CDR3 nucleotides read TGTGCCAGCAGCCTCTCAACCGGGACAGAAGCTTTCTTT. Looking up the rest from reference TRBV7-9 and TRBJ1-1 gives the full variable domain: DTGVSQNPRHKITKRGQNVTFRCDPISEHNRLYWYRQTLGQGPEFLTYFQNEAQLEKSRLLSDRFSAERPKGSFSTLEIQRTEQGDSAMYLCASSLSTGTEAFFGQGTRLTVV.

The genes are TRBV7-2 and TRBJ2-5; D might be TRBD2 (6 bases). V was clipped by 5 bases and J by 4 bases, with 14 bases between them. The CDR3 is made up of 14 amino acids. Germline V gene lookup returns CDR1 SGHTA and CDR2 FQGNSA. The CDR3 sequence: CASSRYGSRETQYF. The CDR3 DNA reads TGTGCCAGCAGCCGCTACGGGAGCCGAGAGACCCAGTACTTC. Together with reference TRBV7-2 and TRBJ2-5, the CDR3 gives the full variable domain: GAGVSQSPSNKVTEKGKDVELRCDPISGHTALYWYRQSLGQGLEFLIYFQGNSAPDKSGLPSDRFSAERTGGSVSTLTIQRTQQEDSAVYLCASSRYGSRETQYFGPGTRLLVL.

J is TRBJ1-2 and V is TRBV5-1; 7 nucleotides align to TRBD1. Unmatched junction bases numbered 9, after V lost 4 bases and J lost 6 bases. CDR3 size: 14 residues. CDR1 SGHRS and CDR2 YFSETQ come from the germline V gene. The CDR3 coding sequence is TGCGCCAGCAGCGTGGACAGGACCAGGGATGGCTACACCTTC. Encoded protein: CASSVDRTRDGYTF.

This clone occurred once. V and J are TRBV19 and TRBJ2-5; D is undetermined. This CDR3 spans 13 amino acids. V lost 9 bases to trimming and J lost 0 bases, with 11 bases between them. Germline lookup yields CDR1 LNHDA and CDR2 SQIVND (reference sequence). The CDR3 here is CAREREDQETQYF. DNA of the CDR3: TGTGCCAGGGAGAGAGAGGACCAAGAGACCCAGTACTTC.